Shown below are 8 T cell receptor beta chains from a single sample sequenced in a study of blood T cell repertoires in COVID-19. Sequenced by immunoSEQ multiplex PCR; TCRdb stores in-frame clones only, minus some. The table includes 120,000 to 150,000 clones, roughly 90% detected once. The specimen was peripheral blood. The receptors shown here come from a human donor in a cohort sampled during active COVID-19.

The rearrangement links TRBV29-1 to TRBJ1-3, with 8 bases identical to TRBD1. The CDR3 consists of 13 residues. Germline assignment: CDR1 SQVTM and CDR2 ANQGSEA. Trimming at V came to 7 bases and at J to 4 bases, leaving 6 bases not matched to a gene. The CDR3 spells CSAGQGSGNTIYF. The DNA for the CDR3 is TGCAGCGCCGGACAGGGTTCGGGAAACACCATATATTTT.

V gene TRBV6-5 combines with J gene TRBJ1-2; 8 bases are a match to TRBD1. Germline CDR1 reads MNHEY; CDR2 reads SVGAGI. Trimming removed 8 bases from V and 3 bases from J; junction bases left unmatched: 5. This CDR3 is 13 amino acids long. The CDR3 region is CASSMTGDYGYTF. The DNA for the CDR3 is TGTGCCAGCTCCATGACAGGGGACTATGGCTACACCTTC.

The chain links TRBV3-1 (or the pseudogene TRBV3-2) to TRBJ2-7, with 11 bases that match TRBD2. V gave up 0 bases and J gave up 2 bases; unmatched junction bases: 9. Germline lookup yields CDR1 LGHDT and CDR2 YNNKEL (reference sequence). The CDR3 loop spans 18 amino acids. CDR3 bases: TGTGCCAGCAGCCAAGATCGGGCTAGCGGGAGGAACACCTACGAGCAGTACTTC. Translation: CASSQDRASGRNTYEQYF.

The chain combines TRBV30 with TRBJ2-5; 7 bases align to TRBD1. Losses at the gene ends were 1 base for V and 6 bases for J; bases not matched to a gene: 5. CDR3 length equals 13 residues. Per germline, CDR1 GTSNPN and CDR2 SVGIG (reference sequence). CDR3 DNA sequence: TGTGCCTGGAGTGGGAGACAGGGAAAGACCCAGTACTTC. Amino acid sequence: CAWSGRQGKTQYF.

The CDR3 region has the DNA TGTGCCAGTAGTATGGCGGCGCGCGGGGCCAACGTCCTGACTTTC. Its translation is CASSMAARGANVLTF. V gene TRBV19 combines with J gene TRBJ2-6, with D uncertain. The CDR3 has 15 residues. Germline V gene sequence: CDR1 LNHDA, CDR2 SQIVND (reference sequence). The V gene lost 3 bases and the J gene lost 4 bases, with 10 bases spanning the gap.

The rearrangement links TRBV7-8 to TRBJ2-3, with TRBD2 matching 12 bases. The length of the CDR3 is 19 residues. Germline-derived CDR1 and CDR2 are SGHVS and FQNEAQ. Germline trimming cut 5 bases from V and 3 bases from J; bases unmatched to any gene: 15. CDR3 bases: TGTGCCAGCAGCCCATCCAGACTAGCGGGAGTGGGAAGGACAGATACGCAGTATTTT. This gives the protein CASSPSRLAGVGRTDTQYF.

This sequence joins TRBV3-1 (or the pseudogene TRBV3-2) and TRBJ1-2; 9 bases line up with TRBD1. Germline V lookup: CDR1 LGHDT, CDR2 YNNKEL (reference sequence). The CDR3 length is 15 residues. Unmatched junction bases numbered 6, after V lost 3 bases and J lost 4 bases. CDR3 sequence (DNA): TGTGCCAGCAGCCACCAGGACAGGGGATCCTATGGCTACACCTTC. This codes for CASSHQDRGSYGYTF.

This chain uses TRBV5-1 with TRBJ2-3; a weak D match, TRBD1 (7 bases). The CDR3 runs 14 residues. Germline V CDR1 and CDR2: SGHRS, YFSETQ. V gave up 7 bases and J gave up 3 bases, with 15 bases separating them. CDR3 sequence reads: CASARGADTDTQYF. CDR3 sequence (DNA): TGCGCCAGCGCCAGGGGGGCCGATACAGATACGCAGTATTTT.